This TCR beta chain was sequenced during a study of blood T cells in healthy people across ages. Study results and limitations: In these data, TCR beta diversity tracked strongly with naive T cell percentage.

In regard to this clonotype: Its antigen is undetermined. One end of the junction fails to match germline, which may point to a read error.

Primers used in a second PCR of about 6 to 11 cycles were a sample-barcoded 5' primer and a J-beta primer mix. Via MiXCR, TCRdb re-called the 5' RACE reads, giving one row per CDR3 protein. The data show 650,000 to 800,000 distinct CDR3 sequences, with 52% seen just once and approximately 12% held by the top ten. Per-sample PBMC isolation yielded at least 6 million cells. This TCR came from a woman over 75 in good health. The sample consisted of blood.

In nucleotides, the CDR3 is TGTGCCAGCATGGGGGAACAGGGGCATGGCTGCACCTTC. Its translation is CASMGEQGHGCTF. J is TRBJ1-2 and V is TRBV3-1; 7 nucleotides line up with TRBD1. Germline V gives CDR1 LGHDT, CDR2 YNNKEL (reference sequence). This CDR3 comprises 13 residues.